A selection of T cell receptor beta chains follows, all from one sample in a study of blood T cell repertoires in COVID-19. The protocol was immunoSEQ multiplex PCR, while the TCRdb copy is restricted to in-frame clones and leaves out a portion. The table lists 200,000 to 250,000 clones, 85% to 90% of them singletons. Specimen: peripheral blood. All receptors derive from a woman aged 60-75 years with acute or convalescent COVID-19. CDR3s include the opening cysteine and the closing phenylalanine or tryptophan. The D gene is left open where the match is weak. Not all rows give a size; the values are once, few, many and, for expanded clones, a class.

CASSPYRGVTGELFF TGTGCCAGCAGCCCCTACAGGGGGGTCACCGGGGAGCTGTTTTTT TRBJ2-2 TRBD1 15 - TRBV3-1/TRBV3-2
CAISDPDRRGYTF TGTGCCATCAGTGACCCGGACAGAAGGGGCTACACCTTC TRBJ1-2 - 13 - TRBV10-3
CASSPYVGDYVRPNSNQPQHF TGTGCCAGCAGCCCGTATGTAGGGGACTACGTTCGTCCGAATAGCAATCAGCCCCAGCATTTT TRBJ1-5 - 21 - TRBV4-2
CASIAQQGIPRYSNQPQHF TGTGCCAGCATCGCTCAACAGGGGATCCCCCGTTATAGCAATCAGCCCCAGCATTTT TRBJ1-5 - 19 - TRBV12-1
CASRETGTGGVGNYGYTF TGTGCCAGCAGGGAAACCGGGACAGGGGGGGTAGGGAACTATGGCTACACCTTC TRBJ1-2 TRBD1 18 - TRBV6-1
CASSPRQGMNTEAFF TGTGCCAGCAGCCCCCGACAGGGTATGAACACTGAAGCTTTCTTT TRBJ1-1 TRBD1 15 - TRBV11-2
CASSLNAAPYEQYF TGTGCCAGCAGCTTAAATGCAGCGCCCTACGAGCAGTACTTC TRBJ2-7 - 14 - TRBV7-9
CASSPLRTGSGSPLHF TGTGCCAGTAGTCCGTTACGGACAGGCTCGGGTTCACCCCTCCACTTT TRBJ1-6 TRBD1 16 - TRBV19
CASSQGGLAKTQYF TGCGCCAGCAGCCAAGGGGGACTAGCGAAGACCCAGTACTTC TRBJ2-5 TRBD2 14 - TRBV4-1
CAISDSLSQGGYF TGTGCCATCAGTGATTCTCTCTCACAGGGGGGGTACTTC TRBJ2-7 TRBD1 13 few TRBV10-3
CASSLVSQGVGGTEAFF TGCGCCAGCAGCTTAGTTTCCCAGGGTGTAGGTGGGACTGAAGCTTTCTTT TRBJ1-1 - 17 - TRBV5-1
CSVGPGLNTGELFF TGCAGCGTTGGCCCGGGACTGAACACCGGGGAGCTGTTTTTT TRBJ2-2 - 14 - TRBV29-1
CAISEQGENQETQYF TGTGCCATCAGTGAACAGGGGGAAAATCAAGAGACCCAGTACTTC TRBJ2-5 TRBD1 15 - TRBV10-3
CASSQGGDSPYGYTF TGCGCCAGCAGCCAAGGGGGGGACAGCCCATATGGCTACACCTTC TRBJ1-2 TRBD1 15 few TRBV4-3
CASSFKTDSPLHF TGTGCCAGCAGTTTTAAGACAGATTCACCCCTCCACTTT TRBJ1-6 - 13 - TRBV12-3/TRBV12-4
CASSLELAGVQETQYF TGTGCCAGCAGCTTGGAGCTAGCGGGGGTGCAAGAGACCCAGTACTTC TRBJ2-5 TRBD2 16 few TRBV5-6
CASSVTGGRTEAFF TGTGCCAGCAGTGTTACAGGGGGCCGCACTGAAGCTTTCTTT TRBJ1-1 TRBD1 14 - TRBV25-1
CASSLGLAEYNEQFF TGTGCCAGCAGCCTCGGACTAGCGGAGTACAATGAGCAGTTCTTC TRBJ2-1 TRBD2 15 - TRBV11-2
CASSRSVTEAFF TGTGCCAGCAGTCGGTCCGTCACTGAAGCTTTCTTT TRBJ1-1 - 12 - TRBV6-5
CASRLGLAGTDTQYF TGTGCCAGCAGGTTGGGTCTAGCGGGCACAGATACGCAGTATTTT TRBJ2-3 TRBD2 15 - TRBV2
CASSMDRATEAFF TGTGCCAGTAGTATGGACAGGGCCACTGAAGCTTTCTTT TRBJ1-1 TRBD1 13 - TRBV19
CASSQATSAKTQYF TGTGCCAGCAGCCAAGCGACTAGCGCAAAGACCCAGTACTTC TRBJ2-5 TRBD2 14 - TRBV3-1/TRBV3-2
CASSFQPETGWSGYTF TGTGCCAGCAGTTTCCAGCCCGAGACAGGTTGGTCCGGCTACACCTTC TRBJ1-2 - 16 - TRBV28
CASSIPQGEKGYYGYTF TGTGCCAGTAGTATTCCCCAGGGGGAGAAGGGATACTATGGCTACACCTTC TRBJ1-2 TRBD1 17 - TRBV19
CASRPTATGSNYEQYF TGTGCCAGCAGGCCAACGGCGACAGGGAGCAACTACGAGCAGTACTTC TRBJ2-7 TRBD1 16 - TRBV7-2